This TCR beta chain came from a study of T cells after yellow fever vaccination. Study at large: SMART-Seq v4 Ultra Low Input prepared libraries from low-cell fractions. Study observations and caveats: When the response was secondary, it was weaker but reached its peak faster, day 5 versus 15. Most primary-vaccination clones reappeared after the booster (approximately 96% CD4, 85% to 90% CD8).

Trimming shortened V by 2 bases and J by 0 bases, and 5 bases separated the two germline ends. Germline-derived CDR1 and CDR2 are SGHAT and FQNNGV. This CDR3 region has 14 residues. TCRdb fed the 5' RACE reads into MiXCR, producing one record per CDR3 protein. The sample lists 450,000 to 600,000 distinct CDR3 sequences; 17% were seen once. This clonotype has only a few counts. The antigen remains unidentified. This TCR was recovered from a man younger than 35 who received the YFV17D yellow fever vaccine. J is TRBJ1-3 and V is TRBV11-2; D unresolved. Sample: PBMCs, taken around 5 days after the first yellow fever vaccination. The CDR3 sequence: CASSLILSGNTIYF. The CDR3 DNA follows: TGTGCCAGCAGCTTAATTCTCTCTGGAAACACCATATATTTT.